This T cell receptor (beta chain) was profiled in a study of cytomegalovirus exposure and HLA in healthy donors. V shed 3 bases, J shed 5 bases, and the junction held 6 bases outside the gene matches. The CDR3 has 15 amino acids. Germline-derived CDR1 and CDR2 are SEHNR and FQNEAQ (reference sequence). Remarks on this clone: As yet, its antigen is unknown.

Study-level points and caveats: Sequencing likely caused a cluster of highly shared sequence variants. Serostatus for CMV was the only available immune exposure information. V- and J-gene trimming in TCR beta was tied to a missense DCLRE1C variant by an analysis performed later.

This PCR relied on a set of 60 Vbeta primers and 13 Jbeta primers. Generated by immunoSEQ multiplex PCR, the TCRdb table keeps only in-frame clones and is missing some. This sample has approximately 120,000 clones; 70% to 80% occur once, and the top ten carry around 1.2%. The sample consisted of PBMCs. The chain uses TRBV7-9 and TRBJ2-7; 11 nucleotides line up with TRBD2. The receptor's source is a man aged 45-60 years in good health and CMV-seronegative. CDR3 sequence: CASSFIAGGPNEQYF. The CDR3 DNA follows: TGTGCCAGCAGCTTCATAGCGGGAGGGCCCAACGAGCAGTACTTC.